The 30 T cell receptor beta chains below were found in one sample sequenced in a study of post-analysis software for immune sequencing data. Incorporated into the TCR beta cDNA libraries were unique molecular identifiers, which served to reduce PCR and sequencing biases. MiXCR was run by TCRdb on the PCR reads, yielding one entry per CDR3 protein. The repertoire has about 770,000 distinct CDR3 sequences, approximately 44% of them found once; the top ten carry 4.9%. General study findings and limits: Among roughly 5 TRBV segments more frequent in patients than controls were TRBV5-6, TRBV5-1 and TRBV20-1.

Antigens of these TCRs are unknown. The sample comprised blood. Receptors originate from a girl between 5 and 17 years old with multiple sclerosis.

The V and J genes are TRBV6-6 and TRBJ2-7; maybe TRBD1 (6 bases). The tail of the sequence fits TRBJ2-5 better, so the J call may be wrong. The CDR3 loop spans 14 amino acids. Germline assignment: CDR1 MNHNY and CDR2 SVGAGI (reference sequence). The CDR3 region has the DNA TGTGCCAGCAGTTACGTCAGGGGCGGGGAGACCCAGTACTTC. This sequence encodes CASSYVRGGETQYF.

Only a few counts were recorded for this clonotype. V gene TRBV29-1 combines with J gene TRBJ1-2; D may be TRBD1 (5 bases). Trimming left V 6 bases short and J 6 bases short, with 11 bases between. Germline assignment: CDR1 SQVTM and CDR2 ANQGSEA. This CDR3 is 11 amino acids long. The CDR3 region has the DNA TGCAGCGTCGAGGGGTGGAATGGCTACACCTTC. This gives the protein CSVEGWNGYTF.

The chain links TRBV20-1 to TRBJ2-1, with D unresolved. Germline CDR1 reads DFQATT; CDR2 reads SNEGSKA (reference sequence). V lost 5 bases and J 5 bases, leaving 13 bases between the germline ends. The CDR3 covers 13 residues. The CDR3, as DNA: TGCAGTGCTCCCCCGACTCGTAACAATGAGCAGTTCTTC. Translation: CSAPPTRNNEQFF.

Concerning this clonotype: At one end, the junction sequence differs from germline, possibly due to a read error. The V gene is TRBV20-1, the J gene TRBJ2-1, with 7 nucleotides matching TRBD2. Germline V gives CDR1 DFQATT, CDR2 SNEGSKA (reference sequence). The CDR3 has 14 amino acids. This CDR3 reads CSARVPGLPNEQFF. The CDR3 DNA follows: TGCAGTGCAAGAGTTCCGGGACTACCCAATGAGCAGTTCTTC.

This clonotype was observed a handful of times. This chain joins TRBV10-3 and TRBJ2-7, with 11 bases aligning to TRBD2. Germline V gene sequence: CDR1 ENHRY, CDR2 SYGVKD. The junction had 4 bases not matched to a gene; V was cut back by 4 bases and J by 5 bases. CDR3 size: 14 residues. The CDR3: CAISALAGGDEQYF. The CDR3 DNA reads as TGTGCCATCAGTGCATTAGCGGGAGGGGACGAGCAGTACTTC.

This chain uses TRBV20-1 with TRBJ2-7; 10 bases match TRBD2. There are 14 residues in the CDR3. V was pared by 6 bases and J by 3 bases, with 8 bases of the junction left unmatched. CDR1 is DFQATT, CDR2 SNEGSKA, per germline (reference sequence). In nucleotides, the CDR3 is TGCAGTGCCAGAACCCCTAGCGGGAGCTACGAGCAGTACTTC. Amino acid sequence: CSARTPSGSYEQYF.

This sequence joins TRBV12-3 or TRBV12-4 and TRBJ1-6; D uncertain. Trimming left V 3 bases short and J 8 bases short, with 11 bases between. This CDR3 has 14 residues. The CDR3 reads CASSLGQKDSPLHF. CDR3 DNA sequence: TGTGCCAGCAGTTTGGGTCAGAAAGATTCACCCCTCCACTTT.

The gene calls are TRBV4-1 and TRBJ2-1, with 7 bases that match TRBD2. This CDR3 has 18 amino acids. Germline CDR1 and CDR2: MGHRA and YSYEKL. V gave up 0 bases and J gave up 7 bases; unmatched junction bases: 15. CDR3 amino acids: CASSQDRLASGKGNEQFF. DNA for the CDR3: TGCGCCAGCAGCCAAGACCGATTGGCTAGCGGAAAGGGGAATGAGCAGTTCTTC.

The genes are TRBV5-1 and TRBJ2-3; D remains ambiguous. Germline loops: CDR1 SGHRS, CDR2 YFSETQ. Between the trimmed V and J ends, which lost 2 bases and 6 bases, there was a span of 10 bases. The CDR3 spans 13 residues. The CDR3 here is CASSFGPVDTQYF. In DNA, the CDR3 is TGCGCCAGCAGCTTTGGGCCCGTGGATACGCAGTATTTT.

This sequence joins TRBV20-1 and TRBJ2-7; 10 bases are shared with TRBD2. Germline V lookup: CDR1 DFQATT, CDR2 SNEGSKA (reference sequence). The CDR3 consists of 18 residues. V shed 3 bases and J 1 base; nucleotides not matched to a gene: 15. CDR3: CSARVRASGSEGSYEQYF. DNA of the CDR3: TGCAGTGCTAGGGTCCGGGCTAGCGGGAGCGAGGGATCCTACGAGCAGTACTTC.

This chain uses TRBV20-1 with TRBJ1-4, with 8 bases that match TRBD1. The trim removed 5 bases at V and 0 bases at J, leaving 2 bases unmatched. The CDR3 spans 14 residues. Germline CDR1 reads DFQATT; CDR2 reads SNEGSKA (reference sequence). CDR3 protein: CSAGQGPTNEKLFF. In nucleotides, the CDR3 is TGCAGTGCTGGACAGGGCCCAACTAATGAAAAACTGTTTTTT.

This clonotype has only a few counts. The V call is TRBV27, the J call TRBJ2-3; D may be TRBD2 (6 bases). V lost 3 bases and J lost 6, with 7 bases in between. The CDR3 contains 12 residues. The germline CDR1 and CDR2 sequences are MNHEY and SMNVEV (reference sequence). CDR3 bases: TGTGCCAGCAGTTTTGCGGGGGATACGCAGTATTTT. It specifies CASSFAGDTQYF.

This clonotype was detected only a few times. This sequence joins TRBV15 and TRBJ2-6; D possibly corresponds to TRBD2 (5 bases). The V gene's germline CDR1 is LNHNV and CDR2 YYDKDF (reference sequence). The V end was cut by 2 bases, the J end by 0 bases, with 5 bases between. The CDR3 sequence is 15 residues long. The CDR3 nucleotides read TGTGCCACCAGCAGACGGGACTCTGGGGCCAACGTCCTGACTTTC. Translating it yields CATSRRDSGANVLTF.

The chain links TRBV11-2 to TRBJ1-4; D is perhaps TRBD1 (5 bases). V lost 5 bases and J lost 3, with 10 bases in between. Looked up from germline, CDR1 is SGHAT and CDR2 is FQNNGV. CDR3 length equals 14 residues. The CDR3 region has the DNA TGTGCCAGCAGCCGATCAGGGTCTAATGAAAAACTGTTTTTT. As protein: CASSRSGSNEKLFF. The variable domain in full, with the rest retrieved from reference TRBV11-2 and TRBJ1-4, is EAGVAQSPRYKIIEKRQSVAFWCNPISGHATLYWYQQILGQGPKLLIQFQNNGVVDDSQLPKDRFSAERLKGVDSTLKIQPAKLEDSAVYLCASSRSGSNEKLFFGSGTQLSVL.

The CDR3 DNA sequence: TGTGCCAGCAGCGTACCCCTGCGGGAGGGATACACAGATACGCAGTATTTT. It encodes CASSVPLREGYTDTQYF. The genes are TRBV9 and TRBJ2-3; 9 bases match TRBD2. Per germline, CDR1 SGDLS and CDR2 YYNGEE. J gave up 2 bases and V 1 base, and 8 bases lay outside the gene matches. CDR3 length: 17 amino acids. The full variable domain, rest sourced from reference TRBV9 and TRBJ2-3, is DSGVTQTPKHLITATGQRVTLRCSPRSGDLSVYWYQQSLDQGLQFLIQYYNGEERAKGNILERFSAQQFPDLHSELNLSSLELGDSALYFCASSVPLREGYTDTQYFGPGTRLTVL.

The rearrangement links TRBV7-2 to TRBJ2-5; TRBD2 aligns across 7 bases. Unmatched junction bases numbered 7, after V lost 5 bases and J lost 1 base. The germline V gene encodes CDR1 SGHTA and CDR2 FQGNSA. This CDR3 is built from 15 residues. The CDR3 nucleotides are TGTGCCAGCAGCCACGGGACTACGACCCAAGAGACCCAGTACTTC. Its translation: CASSHGTTTQETQYF.

The rearrangement links TRBV12-3 or TRBV12-4 to TRBJ1-6; possible D gene TRBD1, 6 bases. Between the trimmed V and J ends, which lost 5 bases and 9 bases, there was a span of 14 bases. The CDR3 totals 14 residues. CDR3 nucleotides: TGTGCCAGCAGTCCAGGGGTCCGGGGTTCACCCCTCCACTTT. This translates into CASSPGVRGSPLHF.

The V gene is TRBV7-6, the J gene TRBJ1-1; TRBD1 matches 10 bases. The CDR3 spans 15 residues. Trimming cost V 7 bases and J 4 bases; bases outside gene matches: 9. In germline, CDR1 is SGHVS, CDR2 FNYEAQ. CDR3 protein: CASTPGQGYGTEAFF. The DNA for the CDR3 is TGTGCCAGCACCCCGGGACAGGGGTATGGCACTGAAGCTTTCTTT.

This clonotype was found a few times. The rearrangement joins TRBV29-1 to TRBJ2-1; possible D gene TRBD1, 5 bases. CDR1 is SQVTM, CDR2 ANQGSEA, per germline. The CDR3 loop spans 14 amino acids. V was shortened by 2 bases and J by 3 bases, with 11 bases between the two germline ends. The CDR3 region is CSVERQSFYNEQFF. The DNA of the CDR3 is TGCAGCGTTGAAAGACAGTCCTTCTACAATGAGCAGTTCTTC.

The V call is TRBV21-1, the J call TRBJ2-1; the listed D gene, TRBD2, was not tested against the DNA. TRBV21-1 is shown as a pseudogene. The CDR3 contains 17 residues. CDR3 nucleotides: TGTGCCAGTCCCGGGTGTAGGGAGGGCCCCTGGGACAATGAGCAGTTCTTC. It is translated as CASPGCREGPWDNEQFF.

The CDR3 region has the DNA TGTGCCACCAGAGACCAAACCGCCGTCCTGACTTTC. Encoded protein: CATRDQTAVLTF. This chain uses TRBV15 with TRBJ2-6; D is unresolved. CDR3 length: 12 residues. Germline-derived CDR1 and CDR2 are LNHNV and YYDKDF (reference sequence). V lost 6 bases to trimming and J lost 12 bases, with 12 bases between them.

This clonotype was seen a few times. CDR3 protein: CASSLGLGLFNEQFF. The CDR3 DNA reads as TGTGCCAGCAGTTTAGGGCTAGGTCTGTTCAATGAGCAGTTCTTC. J is TRBJ2-1 and V is TRBV12-3 or TRBV12-4; D gene ambiguous. V lost 1 base and J lost 6, with 13 bases in between. The CDR3 has 15 residues.

The rearrangement links TRBV2 to TRBJ2-1; 12 bases are shared with TRBD2. The CDR3 totals 18 residues. V gave up 4 bases and J gave up 4 bases; unmatched junction bases: 11. The germline V gene has CDR1 SNHLY and CDR2 FYNNEI. The CDR3 bases are TGTGCCAGCAGTGTCGCTAGCGGGAGGGCCATTGATTACAATGAGCAGTTCTTC. Encoded protein: CASSVASGRAIDYNEQFF. The entire variable domain, with the rest obtained from reference TRBV2 and TRBJ2-1, is as follows: EPEVTQTPSHQVTQMGQEVILRCVPISNHLYFYWYRQILGQKVEFLVSFYNNEISEKSEIFDDQFSVERPDGSNFTLKIRSTKLEDSAMYFCASSVASGRAIDYNEQFFGPGTRLTVL.

This chain joins TRBV12-3 or TRBV12-4 and TRBJ2-7; 7 nucleotides match TRBD1. The CDR3 is 15 residues long. Germline trimming cut 3 bases from V and 1 base from J; bases unmatched to any gene: 6. CDR3 DNA sequence: TGTGCCAGCAGTTTGGCTACAGGGGTGTCCTACGAGCAGTACTTC. Translating it yields CASSLATGVSYEQYF.

The V call is TRBV10-3, the J call TRBJ1-3; D is unclear. CDR1 and CDR2 (germline): ENHRY, SYGVKD. Trimming removed 6 bases at V and 0 bases at J, with 12 bases between. The CDR3 spans 15 residues. The CDR3 is CAIRSDANSGNTIYF. The CDR3 DNA reads as TGTGCCATCAGATCGGACGCAAACTCTGGAAACACCATATATTTT.

The J gene is TRBJ1-4, the V gene TRBV20-1, with 9 bases that match TRBD1. Germline assignment: CDR1 DFQATT and CDR2 SNEGSKA (reference sequence). The CDR3 has 16 residues. J lost 3 bases, V lost 5 bases, and 10 bases had no gene match. The CDR3 coding sequence is TGCAGTGCTTTTACGACAGGGGGAAGGGCTAATGAAAAACTGTTTTTT. It specifies CSAFTTGGRANEKLFF.

V is TRBV6-2 or TRBV6-3 and J is TRBJ1-4, with D tentatively TRBD1 (6 bases). The CDR3 contains 15 residues. The V end lost 5 bases, the J end lost 3 bases, and 13 bases lay between the germline ends. From germline, CDR1 is MNHEY and CDR2 SVGEGT. This chain's CDR3 is CASSPGHMANEKLFF. CDR3 nucleotides: TGTGCCAGCAGTCCGGGACACATGGCTAATGAAAAACTGTTTTTT.

This chain joins TRBV27 and TRBJ2-1; 9 nucleotides match TRBD2. The CDR3 sequence is 16 residues long. In germline, CDR1 is MNHEY, CDR2 SMNVEV (reference sequence). Trimming removed 5 bases from V and 3 bases from J; junction bases left unmatched: 8. The CDR3 spells CASSPSSGNFYNEQFF. The CDR3 region has the DNA TGTGCCAGCAGTCCCTCTAGCGGGAACTTCTACAATGAGCAGTTCTTC.

This rearrangement joins TRBV5-8 to TRBJ1-5; D remains unclear. This CDR3 spans 14 amino acids. Per the germline V gene, CDR1 is SGHTS and CDR2 is YDEGEE. Trimming cost V 2 bases and J 1 base, with 7 bases left between them. The CDR3 sequence is CASSLRPSNQPQHF. DNA for the CDR3: TGTGCCAGCAGCTTAAGACCGAGCAATCAGCCCCAGCATTTT. Drawing the rest from reference TRBV5-8 and TRBJ1-5, the complete variable domain is EAGVTQSPTHLIKTRGQQATLRCSPISGHTSVYWYQQALGLGLQFLLWYDEGEERNRGNFPPRFSGRQFPNYSSELNVNALELEDSALYLCASSLRPSNQPQHFGDGTRLSIL.

The table lists this clonotype with a few counts. The chain couples TRBV10-3 to TRBJ2-7, with D possibly matching TRBD2 (7 bases). Trimming removed 3 bases at V and 5 bases at J, with 17 bases between. Germline CDR1 reads ENHRY; CDR2 reads SYGVKD. The CDR3 runs to 15 residues. DNA of the CDR3: TGTGCCATCAGTGAAGGGGGGGCAGCCCTCGACGAGCAGTACTTC. Translation gives CAISEGGAALDEQYF.